The TCR beta chain described here comes from a study of blood T cell repertoires in COVID-19. Germline V lookup: CDR1 SGHAT, CDR2 FQNNGV. The ends lost 7 bases at V and 6 bases at J; junction bases unmatched: 16. This CDR3 spans 17 amino acids. Sequencing used immunoSEQ multiplex PCR; TCRdb keeps in-frame clones, though not all of them. This sample has 75,000 to 80,000 clones, with 85% found just once. The chain recombines TRBV11-2 with TRBJ2-2; 8 bases are a match to TRBD2. The sequence was collected from a man aged 60 to 75 with COVID-19, enrolled during active disease. The sequenced sample was peripheral blood. CDR3 loop: CASKVLRQAGDSGELFF. Written as DNA, the CDR3 is TGTGCCAGCAAGGTTCTCCGCCAAGCGGGGGACTCCGGGGAGCTGTTTTTT.